This T cell receptor beta chain was retrieved from a study of T cell repertoires in cytomegalovirus infection. Findings and caveats of the study: Carriers of CMV and the relevant HLA type were discriminated by public TCR beta frequency.

In TCRdb, the reads were re-called with MiXCR into one record per CDR3 protein. This sample has about 140,000 distinct CDR3 sequences; about 6.1% occur once, and the top ten carry about a sixth. CDR1 and CDR2 (germline): SEHNR, FQNEAQ (reference sequence). The CDR3 has 14 residues. V lost 1 base and J 5 bases, leaving 11 bases between the germline ends. Many counts were recorded for this clonotype. Its matching antigen is unknown. Material: PBMCs. V gene TRBV7-9 combines with J gene TRBJ1-1, with a tentative D call TRBD1 (5 bases). The sequence was collected from a human donor in good health (CMV status not recorded). Some clones in this sample may be carry-over from other donors' samples. CDR3 nucleotide sequence: TGTGCCAGCAGCTTAGGCAGGGAAAGGACTGAAGCTTTCTTT. It translates to CASSLGRERTEAFF.